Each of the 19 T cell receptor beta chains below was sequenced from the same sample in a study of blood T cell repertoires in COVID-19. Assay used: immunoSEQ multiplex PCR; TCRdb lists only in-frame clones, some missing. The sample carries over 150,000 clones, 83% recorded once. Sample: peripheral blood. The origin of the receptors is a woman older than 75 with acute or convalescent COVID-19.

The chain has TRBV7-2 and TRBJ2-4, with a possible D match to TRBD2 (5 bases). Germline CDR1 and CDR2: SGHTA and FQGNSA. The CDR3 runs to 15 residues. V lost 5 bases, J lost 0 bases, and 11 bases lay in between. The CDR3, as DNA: TGTGCCAGCAGCGGCGGGTCTCTAGCCAAAAACATTCAGTACTTC. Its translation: CASSGGSLAKNIQYF.

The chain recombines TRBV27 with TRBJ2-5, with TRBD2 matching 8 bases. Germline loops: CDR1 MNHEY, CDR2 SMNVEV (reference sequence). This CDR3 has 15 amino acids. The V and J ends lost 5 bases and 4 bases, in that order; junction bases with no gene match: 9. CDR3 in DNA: TGTGCCAGCAGTCCCCCAGGACTAGCTGCAGAGACCCAGTACTTC. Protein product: CASSPPGLAAETQYF.

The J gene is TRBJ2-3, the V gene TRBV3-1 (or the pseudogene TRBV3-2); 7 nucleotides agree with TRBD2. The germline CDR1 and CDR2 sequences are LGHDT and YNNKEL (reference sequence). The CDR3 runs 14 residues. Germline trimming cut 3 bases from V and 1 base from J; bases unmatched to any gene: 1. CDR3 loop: CASSHLAGTDTQYF. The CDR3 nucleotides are TGTGCCAGCAGCCACCTAGCGGGCACAGATACGCAGTATTTT.

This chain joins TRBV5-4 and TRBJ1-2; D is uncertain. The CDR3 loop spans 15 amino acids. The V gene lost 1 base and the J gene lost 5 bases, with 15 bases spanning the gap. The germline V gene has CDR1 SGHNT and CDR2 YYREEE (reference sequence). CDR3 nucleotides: TGTGCCAGCAGCTTGTCGCTAGGCGGCACGTATGGCTACACCTTC. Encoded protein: CASSLSLGGTYGYTF.

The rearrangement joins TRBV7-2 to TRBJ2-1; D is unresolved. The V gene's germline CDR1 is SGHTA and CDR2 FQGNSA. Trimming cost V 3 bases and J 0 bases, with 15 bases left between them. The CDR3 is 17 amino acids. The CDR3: CASSFPGRRSSYNEQFF. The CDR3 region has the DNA TGTGCCAGCAGCTTCCCAGGCAGACGAAGCTCCTACAATGAGCAGTTCTTC.

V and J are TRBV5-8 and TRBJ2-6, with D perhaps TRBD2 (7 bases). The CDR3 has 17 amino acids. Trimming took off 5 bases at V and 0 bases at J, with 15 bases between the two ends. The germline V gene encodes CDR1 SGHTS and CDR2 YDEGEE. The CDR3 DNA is TGTGCCAGCAGGGGAGCGGGACAAGTCTCTGGGGCCAACGTCCTGACTTTC. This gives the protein CASRGAGQVSGANVLTF.

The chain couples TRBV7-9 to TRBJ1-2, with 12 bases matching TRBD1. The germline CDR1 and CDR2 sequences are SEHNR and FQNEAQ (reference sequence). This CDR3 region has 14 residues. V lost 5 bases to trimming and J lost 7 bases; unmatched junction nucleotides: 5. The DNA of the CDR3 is TGTGCCAGCAGCCGGGGACAGGGGGCTGGTGGCTACACCTTC. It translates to CASSRGQGAGGYTF.

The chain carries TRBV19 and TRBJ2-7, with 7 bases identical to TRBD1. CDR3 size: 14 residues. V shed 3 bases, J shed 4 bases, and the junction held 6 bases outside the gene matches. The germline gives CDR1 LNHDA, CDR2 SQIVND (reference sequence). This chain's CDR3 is CASSMKTGKYEQYF. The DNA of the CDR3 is TGTGCCAGTAGTATGAAGACAGGGAAGTACGAGCAGTACTTC.

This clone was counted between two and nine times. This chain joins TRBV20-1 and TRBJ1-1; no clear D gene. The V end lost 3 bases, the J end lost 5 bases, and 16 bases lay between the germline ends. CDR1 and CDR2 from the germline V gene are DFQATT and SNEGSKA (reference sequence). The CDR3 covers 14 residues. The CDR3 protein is CSASFSAALTEAFF. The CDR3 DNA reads TGCAGTGCTAGTTTCTCGGCGGCCTTAACTGAAGCTTTCTTT.

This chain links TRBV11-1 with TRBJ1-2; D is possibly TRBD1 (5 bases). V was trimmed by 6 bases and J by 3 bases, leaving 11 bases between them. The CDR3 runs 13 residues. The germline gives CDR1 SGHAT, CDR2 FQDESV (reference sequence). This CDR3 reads CASSLDRDYGYTF. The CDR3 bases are TGTGCCAGCAGTCTCGACAGAGACTATGGCTACACCTTC.

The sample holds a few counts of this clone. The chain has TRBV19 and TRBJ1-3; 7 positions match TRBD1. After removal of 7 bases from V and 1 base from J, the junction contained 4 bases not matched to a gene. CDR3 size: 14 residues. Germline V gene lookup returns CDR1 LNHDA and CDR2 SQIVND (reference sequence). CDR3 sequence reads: CASIPTGSGNTIYF. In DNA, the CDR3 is TGTGCCAGTATCCCGACAGGGTCTGGAAACACCATATATTTT.

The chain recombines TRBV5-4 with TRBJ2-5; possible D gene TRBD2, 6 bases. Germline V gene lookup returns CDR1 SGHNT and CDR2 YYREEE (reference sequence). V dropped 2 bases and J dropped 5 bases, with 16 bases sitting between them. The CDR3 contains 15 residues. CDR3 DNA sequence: TGTGCCAGCAGCTTCGGGGGTGGTGGGTCGGAGACCCAGTACTTC. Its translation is CASSFGGGGSETQYF.

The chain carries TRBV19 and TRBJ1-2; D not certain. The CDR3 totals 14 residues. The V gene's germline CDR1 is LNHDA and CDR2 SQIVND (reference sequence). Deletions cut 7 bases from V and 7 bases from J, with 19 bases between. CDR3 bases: TGTGCCAGTACGGCGGCCCGAAGAAGCGGTGGCTACACCTTC. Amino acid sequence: CASTAARRSGGYTF.

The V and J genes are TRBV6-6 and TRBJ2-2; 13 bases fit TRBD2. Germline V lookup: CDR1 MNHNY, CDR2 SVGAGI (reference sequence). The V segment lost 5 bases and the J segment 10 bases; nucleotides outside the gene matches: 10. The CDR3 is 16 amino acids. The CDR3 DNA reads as TGTGCCAGCAGTCGACTAGCGGGGGGCCCGACGCTGGAGCTGTTTTTT. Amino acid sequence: CASSRLAGGPTLELFF.

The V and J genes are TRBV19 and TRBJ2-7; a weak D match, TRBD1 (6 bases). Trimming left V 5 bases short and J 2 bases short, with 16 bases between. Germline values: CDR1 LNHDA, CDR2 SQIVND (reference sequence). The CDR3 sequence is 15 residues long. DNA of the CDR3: TGTGCCAGTAGTCCCCATCCAGGGGACCCCTACGAGCAGTACTTC. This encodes CASSPHPGDPYEQYF. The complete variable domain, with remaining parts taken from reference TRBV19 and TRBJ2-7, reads DGGITQSPKYLFRKEGQNVTLSCEQNLNHDAMYWYRQDPGQGLRLIYYSQIVNDFQKGDIAEGYSVSREKKESFPLTVTSAQKNPTAFYLCASSPHPGDPYEQYFGPGTRLTVT.

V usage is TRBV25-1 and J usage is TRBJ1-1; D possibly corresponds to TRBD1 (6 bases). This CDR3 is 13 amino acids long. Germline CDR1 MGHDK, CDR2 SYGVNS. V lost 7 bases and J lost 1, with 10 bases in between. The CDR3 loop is CASNRASNTEAFF. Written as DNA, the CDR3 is TGTGCCAGCAACAGGGCCTCGAACACTGAAGCTTTCTTT. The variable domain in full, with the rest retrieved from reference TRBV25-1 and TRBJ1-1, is EADIYQTPRYLVIGTGKKITLECSQTMGHDKMYWYQQDPGMELHLIHYSYGVNSTEKGDLSSESTVSRIRTEHFPLTLESARPSHTSQYLCASNRASNTEAFFGQGTRLTVV.

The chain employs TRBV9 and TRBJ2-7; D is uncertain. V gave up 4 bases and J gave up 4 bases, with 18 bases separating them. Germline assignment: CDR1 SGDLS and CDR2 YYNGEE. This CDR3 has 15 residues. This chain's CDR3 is CASSPTPRVEYEQYF. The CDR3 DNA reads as TGTGCCAGCAGCCCTACCCCCAGAGTGGAGTACGAGCAGTACTTC. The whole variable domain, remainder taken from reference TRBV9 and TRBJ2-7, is DSGVTQTPKHLITATGQRVTLRCSPRSGDLSVYWYQQSLDQGLQFLIQYYNGEERAKGNILERFSAQQFPDLHSELNLSSLELGDSALYFCASSPTPRVEYEQYFGPGTRLTVT.

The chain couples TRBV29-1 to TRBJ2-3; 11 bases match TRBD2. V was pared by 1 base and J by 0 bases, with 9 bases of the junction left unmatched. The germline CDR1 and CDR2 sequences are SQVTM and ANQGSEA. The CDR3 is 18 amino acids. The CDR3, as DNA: TGCAGCGTTGAAGCCCTTGGGACTAGCGGCTTTAGCACAGATACGCAGTATTTT. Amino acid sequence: CSVEALGTSGFSTDTQYF.

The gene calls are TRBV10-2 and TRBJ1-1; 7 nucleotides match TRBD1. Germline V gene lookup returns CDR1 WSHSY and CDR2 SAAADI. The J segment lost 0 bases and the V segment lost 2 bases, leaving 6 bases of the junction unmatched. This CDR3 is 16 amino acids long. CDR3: CASSELWGQMNTEAFF. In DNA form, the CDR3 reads TGCGCCAGCAGTGAGCTTTGGGGACAGATGAACACTGAAGCTTTCTTT.